This TCR beta chain was observed in a study of lymphopenia after photon versus proton radiotherapy. Notes on the study in general: Post-nadir diversity loss with photons came from oligoclonal expansion, particularly CD8+ Temra cells. Photon-treated patients lost naive T cells and TCR diversity; proton-treated stayed stable.

The protocol was immunoSEQ multiplex PCR, while the TCRdb copy is restricted to in-frame clones and leaves out a portion. The data contain 42,000 or so clones, about four fifths of them singletons. Per the germline V gene, CDR1 is LNHDA and CDR2 is SQIVND (reference sequence). The V end lost 5 bases, the J end lost 8 bases, and 15 bases lay between the germline ends. CDR3 length: 13 residues. Concerning this clone itself: Its antigen is unknown.

The gene calls are TRBV19 and TRBJ1-2; no reliable D call. The receptor was derived from a woman aged 70-85 years with pancreatic cancer. The sequencing used peripheral blood, collected from a patient treated with proton-based radiotherapy. The CDR3 sequence: CASSGAEREGYTF. CDR3 DNA sequence: TGTGCCAGTAGTGGTGCAGAAAGGGAAGGCTACACCTTC. The full variable domain, its missing parts supplied by reference TRBV19 and TRBJ1-2, is DGGITQSPKYLFRKEGQNVTLSCEQNLNHDAMYWYRQDPGQGLRLIYYSQIVNDFQKGDIAEGYSVSREKKESFPLTVTSAQKNPTAFYLCASSGAEREGYTFGSGTRLTVV.